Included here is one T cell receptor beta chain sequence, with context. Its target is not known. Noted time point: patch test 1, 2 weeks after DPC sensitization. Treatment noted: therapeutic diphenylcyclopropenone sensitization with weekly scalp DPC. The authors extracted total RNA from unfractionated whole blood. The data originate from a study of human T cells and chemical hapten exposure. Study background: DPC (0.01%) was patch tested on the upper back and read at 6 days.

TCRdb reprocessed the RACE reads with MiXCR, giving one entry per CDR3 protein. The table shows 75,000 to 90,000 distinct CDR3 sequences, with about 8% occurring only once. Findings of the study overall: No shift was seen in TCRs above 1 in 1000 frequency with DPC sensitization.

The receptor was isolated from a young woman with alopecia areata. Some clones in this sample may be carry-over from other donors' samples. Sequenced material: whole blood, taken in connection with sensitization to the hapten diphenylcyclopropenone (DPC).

The CDR3 sequence: CASSLSLSTEAFF. The CDR3 DNA follows: TGCGCCAGCAGCTTATCACTCTCCACTGAAGCTTTCTTT. V gene TRBV5-1 combines with J gene TRBJ1-1; D is unclear. The V end was cut by 2 bases, the J end by 4 bases, with 9 bases between. Germline CDR1 SGHRS, CDR2 YFSETQ. The CDR3 is made up of 13 amino acids.